Here is one T cell receptor beta chain with its context. Its antigen is not known. CDR1 SGHRS and CDR2 YFSETQ come from the germline V gene. This CDR3 comprises 15 residues. Trimming shortened V by 3 bases and J by 0 bases, and 11 bases separated the two germline ends. The protocol was immunoSEQ multiplex PCR, while the TCRdb copy is restricted to in-frame clones and leaves out a portion. The sample shows 150,000 to 180,000 clones, about nine tenths of them seen only once. This sample is part of a study of T cell responses to AZD1222 COVID-19 vaccine. General study findings and limits: It should be noted that donors were predominantly white British and more often female, and clonal diversity was possibly underestimated. Dominant CD4 TCR responses targeted spike regions 160-218 and 743-854. At study baseline, merely about 6 AZD1222 recipients were seropositive.

V gene TRBV5-1 combines with J gene TRBJ2-3; tentatively, D is TRBD2 (6 bases). The specimen was peripheral blood, collected on day 0 of AZD1222 vaccination. The sequence was obtained from an adult in good health. CDR3 protein: CASSYGTPSTDTQYF. Written as DNA, the CDR3 is TGCGCCAGCAGCTACGGGACTCCGAGCACAGATACGCAGTATTTT.